A selection of T cell receptor beta chains follows, all from one sample in a study of blood T cell repertoires in COVID-19. Assay used: immunoSEQ multiplex PCR; TCRdb lists only in-frame clones, some missing. The sample lists approximately 190,000 clones, around 84% seen once, with around 20% in the top ten. Sequenced: peripheral blood. These receptors all stem from a human donor in a cohort sampled during active COVID-19. CDR3s include the opening cysteine and the closing phenylalanine or tryptophan. Fields, in order: D gene, clone size, V gene, J gene, CDR3 DNA, CDR3 protein. A D gene is named only where the DNA matches it firmly. Some rows mark clone size as missing; the rest say once, few, many or name a class of expanded clone.

TRBD1	-	TRBV12-3/TRBV12-4	TRBJ2-1	TGTGCCAGCAAGAACAGGGGCGGCAATGAGCAGTTCTTC	CASKNRGGNEQFF
TRBD1	-	TRBV7-9	TRBJ1-4	TGTGCCAGCAGCACCGGGACAGGGGAACAGAAACTGTTTTTT	CASSTGTGEQKLFF
TRBD1	-	TRBV7-8	TRBJ2-5	TGTGCCAGCGGGCAGGCAGGGGGCTGGGAGACCCAGTACTTC	CASGQAGGWETQYF
-	-	TRBV9	TRBJ1-3	TGTGCCAGCAGCGCCAACTCTGGAAACACCATATATTTT	CASSANSGNTIYF
-	-	TRBV2	TRBJ2-1	TGTGCCAGCAGCTGGAGCTCCTACAATGAGCAGTTCTTC	CASSWSSYNEQFF
-	-	TRBV10-2	TRBJ2-2	TGCGCCAGCAGAGAAGTCGGGGGTCCTGTAGGTGCCGGGGAGCTGTTTTTT	CASREVGGPVGAGELFF
-	-	TRBV7-9	TRBJ1-2	TGTGCCAGCAGCCCGACTGAGATCCATGGCTACACCTTC	CASSPTEIHGYTF
-	-	TRBV2	TRBJ1-3	TGTGCCAGCAGTGACCAGGCAGGGTACTCTGGAAACACCATATATTTT	CASSDQAGYSGNTIYF
-	-	TRBV11-2	TRBJ2-2	TGTGCCAGCAGCTTAGGCAGGGTCACCGGGGAGCTGTTTTTT	CASSLGRVTGELFF
-	once	TRBV2	TRBJ1-2	TGTGCCAGCAGTGGCGGGGCCGGCTACACCTTC	CASSGGAGYTF
TRBD2	-	TRBV19	TRBJ2-1	TGTGCCAGTAGTATGACTAGCGACCCCTACAATGAGCAGTTCTTC	CASSMTSDPYNEQFF
-	-	TRBV5-1	TRBJ1-1	TGCGCCAGCAGCTTGGAGGCAGGGTCTGAAGCTTTCTTT	CASSLEAGSEAFF
TRBD1	-	TRBV28	TRBJ2-5	TGTGCCAGCAGTTCCCACCCTCGGACAGGGGGCATCGAGACCCAGTACTTC	CASSSHPRTGGIETQYF
TRBD2	few	TRBV2	TRBJ2-3	TGTGCCAGCAGTCGGAGCGGGGGCGGGTGGGATACGCAGTATTTT	CASSRSGGGWDTQYF
TRBD2	-	TRBV4-1	TRBJ2-3	TGCGCCAGCAGCCAAGCTCTAGCGGGAGGCCACTTGCAGGAAGATACGCAGTATTTT	CASSQALAGGHLQEDTQYF
TRBD2	-	TRBV5-3	TRBJ2-2	TGTGCCAGAAGCTCCCCTTTTAGCGGGAGATGGAACGGGGAGCTGTTTTTT	CARSSPFSGRWNGELFF
-	-	TRBV5-5	TRBJ2-6	TGTGCCAGCAGCTTTCCCAGGAGCGGTGGGGCCAACGTCCTGACTTTC	CASSFPRSGGANVLTF
-	-	TRBV5-6	TRBJ2-7	TGTGCCAGCAGCCGAGGGAGAAGCTACGAGCAGTACTTC	CASSRGRSYEQYF
-	-	TRBV9	TRBJ2-5	TGTGCCAGCAGCGTAGGCCCTGCAGGGCTGCGGGAGACCCAGTACTTC	CASSVGPAGLRETQYF
TRBD1	few	TRBV6-5	TRBJ1-2	TGTGCCAGCAGTAGCGTGGGACAGCGAGCCTATGGCTACACCTTC	CASSSVGQRAYGYTF
TRBD1	-	TRBV28	TRBJ1-2	TGTGCCAGCGAGGGTGGGGACAGATATGGCTACACCTTC	CASEGGDRYGYTF
-	-	TRBV2	TRBJ2-5	TGTGCCAGCAACCCCCAGGGACAAGAGACCCAGTACTTC	CASNPQGQETQYF
-	-	TRBV11-2	TRBJ1-2	TGTGCCAGCCGACAGTCCTCGAACTATGGCTACACCTTC	CASRQSSNYGYTF
-	-	TRBV27	TRBJ1-2	TGTGCCAGCAGTCCTGAAAGTGGCCACAGCTTTGCTAACTATGGCTACACCTTC	CASSPESGHSFANYGYTF
TRBD1	-	TRBV11-2	TRBJ2-1	TGTGCCAGCAGCAACCGGGACAGGGTGATTGGGGAGCAGTTCTTC	CASSNRDRVIGEQFF
-	-	TRBV10-3	TRBJ2-2	TGTGCCATTGCAGGGGTTTCGAACACCGGGGAGCTGTTTTTT	CAIAGVSNTGELFF
TRBD1	-	TRBV5-1	TRBJ1-1	TGCGCCAGCAGCTTCGAACAGGGGATCACTGAAGCTTTCTTT	CASSFEQGITEAFF
-	-	TRBV7-8	TRBJ2-2	TGTGCCAGCAGCGGAGAGGCCAGGGAGGTTGTTAAGGGCACCGGGGAGCTGTTTTTT	CASSGEAREVVKGTGELFF
TRBD2	-	TRBV5-4	TRBJ2-5	TGTGCCAGCAGCCGAGACGGGACGACTAGCCGAGAGACCCAGTACTTC	CASSRDGTTSRETQYF
-	-	TRBV5-8	TRBJ1-1	TGTGCCAGCAGCTTTGGAGCGAACACTGAAGCTTTCTTT	CASSFGANTEAFF
-	once	TRBV27	TRBJ1-2	TGTGCCAGCAGTTTCGGAGGGGCCGGCGGCTACACCTTC	CASSFGGAGGYTF
-	few	TRBV2	TRBJ2-7	TGTGCCAGCAGTGTCCGACTAGGCCTTGACGAGCAGTACTTC	CASSVRLGLDEQYF
TRBD1	-	TRBV6-5	TRBJ1-1	TGTGCCAGCAGTCCAGGGGGGAACACTGAAGCTTTCTTT	CASSPGGNTEAFF
-	-	TRBV15	TRBJ1-5	TGTGCCACCAGCCCGGGGGAGGATAGCAATCAGCCCCAGCATTTT	CATSPGEDSNQPQHF
-	-	TRBV27	TRBJ2-1	TGTGCGGCAGGGAGGACCGTGGGTGAGCAGTTCTTC	CAAGRTVGEQFF
-	-	TRBV28	TRBJ2-7	TGTGCCAGCAGTTTGGAGGGAGGATGGAGCGGCGAGCAGTACTTC	CASSLEGGWSGEQYF
-	once	TRBV14	TRBJ2-7	TGTGCCAGCAGCCAACGCTATGAGCAGTACTTC	CASSQRYEQYF
-	-	TRBV27	TRBJ1-1	TGTGCCAGCAGTTTTGGGGGAGGACCGATGAACACTGAAGCTTTCTTT	CASSFGGGPMNTEAFF